This T cell receptor beta chain was obtained from a study of response to subunit inactivated influenza vaccine. Study-level results: Each seasonal flu vaccination may recruit only limited new T cells, authors suggested.

This clonotype was seen a handful of times. Its antigen is unknown. MiXCR, applied by TCRdb to the RT-PCR reads, yields one record per CDR3 protein. Of 650,000 to 800,000 distinct CDR3 sequences in the sample, approximately 15% were seen once. The CDR3 consists of 14 residues. Germline CDR1 and CDR2: DFQATT and SNEGSKA (reference sequence). V was trimmed by 5 bases and J by 8 bases, leaving 18 bases between them. The material was PBMCs from blood, obtained around 14 days before vaccination. This chain links TRBV20-1 with TRBJ1-4, with D possibly being TRBD1 (6 bases). The clonotype was recovered from a man in his fifties or sixties who received an inactivated influenza vaccine. The CDR3 spells CSALTVGGGEKLFF. CDR3 coding DNA: TGCAGTGCTTTAACTGTCGGGGGCGGCGAAAAACTGTTTTTT.